This TCR beta chain was recorded in a study of response to subunit inactivated influenza vaccine. This clonotype was observed at least ten times. The target antigen is unknown. Study outcomes and limitations: Authors suggested few new T cells are recruited by each seasonal influenza vaccination.

TCRdb itself ran the RT-PCR reads through MiXCR, one entry per CDR3 protein. Of roughly 500,000 distinct CDR3 sequences in the sample, 25% are singletons; the top ten hold 1.9%. This CDR3 contains 16 residues. Germline CDR1 reads WNHNN; CDR2 reads SYGVQD (reference sequence). The V gene end was trimmed by 5 bases and the J gene end by 0 bases; junction bases not matched to a gene: 5. This TCR was sampled from a man aged 50 to 60 who received an inactivated influenza vaccine. The J gene is TRBJ2-2, the V gene TRBV10-1; 8 bases map to TRBD1. Sequenced here: CD4+ T cells sorted from PBMCs, sampled around 5 days after vaccination. DNA for the CDR3: TGCGCCAGCAGTCCCGGGACAGGATCGAACACCGGGGAGCTGTTTTTT. It yields the protein CASSPGTGSNTGELFF.